This TCR beta chain is from a study of cytomegalovirus exposure and HLA in healthy donors. Study results and limitations: Prior analysis indicated that the majority of TCR beta V segments exhibited productivity approximately 87% or approximately 30% of the time. Available immune exposure information was restricted to CMV serostatus only.

This clone has a single count. Its antigen remains unknown. V was shortened by 5 bases and J by 4 bases, with 18 bases between the two germline ends. This CDR3 is built from 16 residues. Germline lookup yields CDR1 SGHVS and CDR2 FNYEAQ. Both 60 Vbeta primers and 13 Jbeta primers went into the PCR. The protocol was immunoSEQ multiplex PCR, while the TCRdb copy is restricted to in-frame clones and leaves out a portion. The sample yields around 85,000 clones, over 75% seen once. The chain joins TRBV7-6 to TRBJ2-1; D is perhaps TRBD1 (6 bases). This receptor was taken from a man aged 30-40 years in good health and CMV-seronegative. Sequenced input: PBMCs. The CDR3 sequence is CASSRTEIPKYNEQFF. CDR3 bases: TGTGCCAGCAGCAGGACAGAAATCCCCAAATACAATGAGCAGTTCTTC.